Shown below are 10 T cell receptor beta chains from a single sample sequenced in a study of T cell changes during pregnancy in multiple sclerosis. Data came from immunoSEQ multiplex PCR; TCRdb stores just in-frame clones and leaves some out. The sample contains 50,000 to 65,000 clones, 90% of which appear only once. The sample in question was peripheral blood, obtained in the third trimester of pregnancy. The receptors shown here come from a female donor in good health, enrolled as a control in a pregnancy study.

The rearrangement joins TRBV18 to TRBJ2-2, with 10 bases lining up with TRBD2. The germline CDR1 and CDR2 sequences are KGHSH and LQKENI. Unmatched junction bases numbered 10, after V lost 6 bases and J lost 6 bases. This CDR3 region has 16 residues. CDR3 residues: CASSNQREGRAGELFF. The CDR3 DNA sequence: TGTGCCAGCTCGAACCAGCGGGAGGGCCGCGCCGGGGAGCTGTTTTTT.

V gene TRBV5-8 combines with J gene TRBJ1-2; TRBD1 agrees at 9 bases. The V gene's germline CDR1 is SGHTS and CDR2 YDEGEE. V lost 4 bases to trimming and J lost 4 bases; unmatched junction nucleotides: 5. The CDR3 has 14 amino acids. CDR3 in amino acids: CASSVQGAVYGYTF. In nucleotides, the CDR3 is TGTGCCAGCAGCGTACAGGGGGCGGTCTATGGCTACACCTTC. The entire variable domain, with the rest obtained from reference TRBV5-8 and TRBJ1-2, is as follows: EAGVTQSPTHLIKTRGQQATLRCSPISGHTSVYWYQQALGLGLQFLLWYDEGEERNRGNFPPRFSGRQFPNYSSELNVNALELEDSALYLCASSVQGAVYGYTFGSGTRLTVV.

The gene calls are TRBV4-3 and TRBJ2-3, with 7 bases identical to TRBD2. This CDR3 region has 18 residues. Germline trimming cut 5 bases from V and 0 bases from J; bases unmatched to any gene: 14. Germline CDR1 LGHNA, CDR2 YSLEER. The CDR3 protein is CASSGRLADLTSTDTQYF. CDR3 nucleotide sequence: TGCGCCAGCAGCGGTAGGCTAGCGGACCTAACTAGCACAGATACGCAGTATTTT.

This chain joins TRBV27 and TRBJ2-2, with 7 positions matching TRBD2. The length of the CDR3 is 15 residues. V lost 7 bases to trimming and J lost 4 bases; unmatched junction nucleotides: 9. Germline V gene data show CDR1 as MNHEY and CDR2 as SMNVEV (reference sequence). CDR3 sequence (DNA): TGTGCCAGCACCACGAGGGAGGGAAGCACCGGGGAGCTGTTTTTT. Its protein is CASTTREGSTGELFF.

The CDR3 region is CSVGGGGEGGYTF. The DNA for the CDR3 is TGCAGCGTTGGCGGGGGTGGGGAAGGTGGCTACACCTTC. The chain combines TRBV29-1 with TRBJ1-2; a weak D match, TRBD1 (5 bases). This CDR3 region has 13 residues. Germline values: CDR1 SQVTM, CDR2 ANQGSEA. The germline V and J ends were trimmed by 4 bases and 7 bases, with 16 bases remaining between them. Combining the CDR3 with reference TRBV29-1 and TRBJ1-2 gives the whole variable domain SAVISQKPSRDICQRGTSLTIQCQVDSQVTMMFWYRQQPGQSLTLIATANQGSEATYESGFVIDKFPISRPNLTFSTLTVSNMSPEDSSIYLCSVGGGGEGGYTFGSGTRLTVV.

The chain combines TRBV5-1 with TRBJ1-1; 12 nucleotides match TRBD1. This CDR3 has 14 residues. The ends lost 0 bases at V and 8 bases at J; junction bases unmatched: 2. CDR1 is SGHRS, CDR2 YFSETQ, per germline. CDR3 nucleotides: TGCGCCAGCAGCTTGGGAGGGACAGGGGGCGAAGCTTTCTTT. Translating it yields CASSLGGTGGEAFF. Full variable domain (missing parts from reference TRBV5-1 and TRBJ1-1): KAGVTQTPRYLIKTRGQQVTLSCSPISGHRSVSWYQQTPGQGLQFLFEYFSETQRNKGNFPGRFSGRQFSNSRSEMNVSTLELGDSALYLCASSLGGTGGEAFFGQGTRLTVV.

J is TRBJ1-5 and V is TRBV6-5; TRBD1 is a possible D gene (5 bases). V lost 0 bases and J 5 bases, leaving 8 bases between the germline ends. Germline CDR1 is MNHEY and CDR2 is SVGAGI. This CDR3 is built from 14 residues. The DNA of the CDR3 is TGTGCCAGCAGTTACTCAGGGGCGGATCAGCCCCAGCATTTT. Protein product: CASSYSGADQPQHF.

The CDR3 nucleotides read TGTGCCAGCAGTTTTTTTTCGGACACTGAAGCTTTCTTT. It translates to CASSFFSDTEAFF. The rearrangement links TRBV27 to TRBJ1-1; D is undetermined. With 3 bases removed from V and 3 bases from J, the gap between germline ends came to 8 bases. Per germline, CDR1 MNHEY and CDR2 SMNVEV (reference sequence). CDR3 size: 13 residues.

V usage is TRBV2 and J usage is TRBJ2-7, with TRBD2 matching 8 bases. Trimming removed 6 bases from V and 3 bases from J; junction bases left unmatched: 7. This CDR3 has 14 amino acids. CDR1 and CDR2 from the germline V gene are SNHLY and FYNNEI. The CDR3 DNA reads TGTGCCAGCAGCTCGGGGGGGAGGCTCTACGAGCAGTACTTC. Amino acids: CASSSGGRLYEQYF.

The chain links TRBV18 to TRBJ2-3, with D possibly being TRBD1 (6 bases). Between the trimmed V and J ends, which lost 6 bases and 0 bases, there was a span of 13 bases. Germline assignment: CDR1 KGHSH and CDR2 LQKENI. This CDR3 has 15 amino acids. The CDR3 reads CASSLHRASTDTQYF. The CDR3 coding sequence is TGTGCCAGCTCCCTACACAGGGCTAGCACAGATACGCAGTATTTT.